The next 22 T cell receptor beta chains were all read from a single sample in a study of blood T cell repertoires in COVID-19. Method: immunoSEQ multiplex PCR; TCRdb's copy keeps in-frame clones and lacks some. Here the sample spans some 390,000 clones, around nine tenths being singletons. Sequences were obtained from PBMCs or T cells enriched from blood (not recorded which). The receptors originated from a woman aged 30 to 39 who had recovered from COVID-19.

The chain is built from TRBV7-2 and TRBJ1-6; 11 bases align to TRBD1. The CDR3 has 17 amino acids. The V gene's germline CDR1 is SGHTA and CDR2 FQGNSA. The ends lost 8 bases at V and 5 bases at J; junction bases unmatched: 11. CDR3: CASSLGDRGSNNSPLHF. The CDR3 DNA reads as TGTGCCAGCTCACTCGGGGACAGGGGGTCCAATAATTCACCCCTCCACTTT.

V usage is TRBV27 and J usage is TRBJ2-3; 12 bases are shared with TRBD2. The CDR3 runs to 16 residues. Germline values: CDR1 MNHEY, CDR2 SMNVEV (reference sequence). V lost 4 bases and J lost 3; bases outside the gene matches: 5. CDR3 coding DNA: TGTGCCAGCAGTTACCTCCTAGCGGGAGGGACAGATACGCAGTATTTT. Protein: CASSYLLAGGTDTQYF.

This chain joins TRBV29-1 and TRBJ2-1; 14 bases agree with TRBD2. The germline V gene has CDR1 SQVTM and CDR2 ANQGSEA. The CDR3 is made up of 15 amino acids. V dropped 7 bases and J dropped 3; count of bases not matched to a gene: 5. CDR3 sequence (DNA): TGCAGCGCTACGGGACTAGCGGGGGACTACAATGAGCAGTTCTTC. It encodes CSATGLAGDYNEQFF.

This sequence joins TRBV7-2 and TRBJ1-2; tentatively, D is TRBD1 (5 bases). Trimming removed 5 bases at V and 3 bases at J, with 16 bases between. The CDR3 is 15 amino acids. CDR1 SGHTA and CDR2 FQGNSA come from the germline V gene. CDR3 in DNA: TGTGCCAGCAGCCAAAGGGGTGGCCGGTACTATGGCTACACCTTC. Translating gives CASSQRGGRYYGYTF.

The chain links TRBV27 to TRBJ1-6, with a possible D match to TRBD1 (5 bases). V shed 7 bases and J shed 3 bases, with 19 bases lying between them. Per the germline V gene, CDR1 is MNHEY and CDR2 is SMNVEV (reference sequence). The CDR3 is 17 residues long. The CDR3 spells CASKAIESGFYNSPLHF. The CDR3 DNA reads TGTGCCAGCAAGGCTATAGAATCAGGGTTCTATAATTCACCCCTCCACTTT.

The chain employs TRBV19 and TRBJ1-5; perhaps TRBD1 as D (6 bases). The CDR3 covers 14 residues. The germline V gene encodes CDR1 LNHDA and CDR2 SQIVND (reference sequence). The V end was cut by 4 bases, the J end by 5 bases, with 12 bases between. The CDR3 here is CASSTRTEHQPQHF. DNA of the CDR3: TGTGCCAGTAGTACCCGGACAGAGCATCAGCCCCAGCATTTT.

The V gene is TRBV5-1, the J gene TRBJ2-7; 7 bases match TRBD1. Germline values: CDR1 SGHRS, CDR2 YFSETQ. CDR3 length equals 14 residues. V lost 4 bases, J lost 6 bases, and 10 bases stayed unmatched. This CDR3 reads CASSAGTELTEQYF. In nucleotides, the CDR3 is TGCGCCAGCAGCGCCGGGACAGAACTAACCGAGCAGTACTTC. The entire variable domain, with the rest obtained from reference TRBV5-1 and TRBJ2-7, is as follows: KAGVTQTPRYLIKTRGQQVTLSCSPISGHRSVSWYQQTPGQGLQFLFEYFSETQRNKGNFPGRFSGRQFSNSRSEMNVSTLELGDSALYLCASSAGTELTEQYFGPGTRLTVT.

The rearrangement joins TRBV27 to TRBJ1-3; D is unresolved. The CDR3 totals 15 residues. The germline V gene encodes CDR1 MNHEY and CDR2 SMNVEV (reference sequence). Trimming stripped 3 bases from V and 0 bases from J, with 9 bases between. This CDR3 is CASSFLGGSGNTIYF. The CDR3 region has the DNA TGTGCCAGCAGTTTTCTGGGAGGCTCTGGAAACACCATATATTTT.

The DNA of the CDR3 is TGTGCCAGCAGCGCCGACGGGACACTATACGAGCAGTACTTC. Its protein is CASSADGTLYEQYF. V and J are TRBV7-6 and TRBJ2-7; D possibly corresponds to TRBD1 (6 bases). The V gene lost 5 bases and the J gene lost 4 bases, with 15 bases spanning the gap. CDR3 length: 14 residues. CDR1 and CDR2 from the germline V gene are SGHVS and FNYEAQ. Full variable domain (outside the CDR3, taken from reference TRBV7-6 and TRBJ2-7): GAGVSQSPRYKVTKRGQDVALRCDPISGHVSLYWYRQALGQGPEFLTYFNYEAQQDKSGLPNDRFSAERPEGSISTLTIQRTEQRDSAMYRCASSADGTLYEQYFGPGTRLTVT.

The chain recombines TRBV11-3 with TRBJ1-1; the match to TRBD1 covers 7 bases. CDR3 size: 14 residues. Germline V gene data show CDR1 as SGHNT and CDR2 as YENEEA. V lost 3 bases to trimming and J lost 4 bases; unmatched junction nucleotides: 5. DNA for the CDR3: TGTGCCAGCAGCTTGAACAGGGGAGGCACTGAAGCTTTCTTT. It codes for CASSLNRGGTEAFF.

J is TRBJ1-1 and V is TRBV11-2; D ambiguous. CDR3 length: 15 amino acids. The V gene's germline CDR1 is SGHAT and CDR2 FQNNGV. The V end was cut by 0 bases, the J end by 1 base, with 9 bases between. CDR3 region: CASSLDFRPNTEAFF. CDR3 nucleotides: TGTGCCAGCAGCTTAGACTTCAGGCCGAACACTGAAGCTTTCTTT.

A single count supports this clone. The chain has TRBV15 and TRBJ2-7, with D perhaps matching TRBD2 (6 bases). Trimming pared 5 bases from V and 2 bases from J, leaving 10 bases between. This CDR3 has 13 amino acids. From germline, CDR1 is LNHNV and CDR2 YYDKDF (reference sequence). CDR3 sequence (DNA): TGTGCCACCAGCTCCCGGGAGACCTACGAGCAGTACTTC. It yields the protein CATSSRETYEQYF.

This rearrangement joins TRBV5-4 to TRBJ2-1; TRBD1 matches 11 bases. The CDR3 spans 17 residues. Germline values: CDR1 SGHNT, CDR2 YYREEE (reference sequence). The V and J ends lost 4 bases and 7 bases, in that order; junction bases with no gene match: 13. CDR3 amino acids: CASSPNAPGQGGNEQFF. CDR3 nucleotide sequence: TGTGCCAGCAGCCCGAACGCTCCGGGACAGGGGGGGAATGAGCAGTTCTTC.

The DNA of the CDR3 is TGTGCCAGCAGTTCTGACCCCTGGACAGGGAATCAGCCCCAGCATTTT. This translates into CASSSDPWTGNQPQHF. The chain carries TRBV27 and TRBJ1-5; 8 bases align to TRBD1. This CDR3 region has 16 residues. The ends lost 4 bases at V and 4 bases at J; junction bases unmatched: 9. The germline CDR1 and CDR2 sequences are MNHEY and SMNVEV (reference sequence).

The chain employs TRBV19 and TRBJ2-2, with D maybe TRBD2 (6 bases). Germline assignment: CDR1 LNHDA and CDR2 SQIVND (reference sequence). The CDR3 loop spans 14 amino acids. Trimming stripped 2 bases from V and 6 bases from J, with 10 bases between. CDR3 DNA: TGTGCCAGTAGTATAATTTCGGGAGCCGGGGAGCTGTTTTTT. It encodes CASSIISGAGELFF.

This sequence joins TRBV5-1 and TRBJ1-5; possible D gene TRBD1, 6 bases. V was shortened by 1 base and J by 4 bases, with 9 bases between the two germline ends. This CDR3 has 14 residues. Germline V CDR1 and CDR2: SGHRS, YFSETQ. Here the CDR3 reads CASSLTGYNQPQHF. The CDR3 region has the DNA TGCGCCAGCAGCTTGACAGGGTATAATCAGCCCCAGCATTTT.

This clone was recorded only once. The chain combines TRBV28 with TRBJ2-3, with a possible D match to TRBD2 (6 bases). Looked up from germline, CDR1 is MDHEN and CDR2 is SYDVKM. V lost 3 bases and J lost 14, with 12 bases in between. The CDR3 runs to 11 residues. CDR3 loop: CASSFRGGPYF. CDR3 bases: TGTGCCAGCAGTTTTCGGGGAGGACCGTATTTT.

V is TRBV5-1 and J is TRBJ2-1, with D perhaps TRBD2 (6 bases). Germline V gives CDR1 SGHRS, CDR2 YFSETQ. CDR3 size: 15 residues. Trimming pared 2 bases from V and 7 bases from J, leaving 16 bases between. The DNA of the CDR3 is TGCGCCAGCAGCTTTTTCTTCCGGGAGATGAATGAGCAGTTCTTC. It encodes CASSFFFREMNEQFF. The full variable domain, its missing parts supplied by reference TRBV5-1 and TRBJ2-1, is KAGVTQTPRYLIKTRGQQVTLSCSPISGHRSVSWYQQTPGQGLQFLFEYFSETQRNKGNFPGRFSGRQFSNSRSEMNVSTLELGDSALYLCASSFFFREMNEQFFGPGTRLTVL.

The rearrangement uses TRBV3-1 (or the pseudogene TRBV3-2) and TRBJ1-2, with a tentative D call TRBD1 (5 bases). Trimming took off 2 bases at V and 3 bases at J, with 7 bases between the two ends. The CDR3 has 13 amino acids. The germline V gene encodes CDR1 LGHDT and CDR2 YNNKEL (reference sequence). The CDR3 bases are TGTGCCAGCAGCCAACAGGGATACTATGGCTACACCTTC. This codes for CASSQQGYYGYTF.

The chain recombines TRBV7-9 with TRBJ2-3, with D perhaps matching TRBD2 (5 bases). V dropped 5 bases and J dropped 5 bases, with 8 bases sitting between them. The germline gives CDR1 SEHNR, CDR2 FQNEAQ (reference sequence). The CDR3 totals 12 residues. CDR3 bases: TGTGCCAGCAGCCGGGATTTAGATACGCAGTATTTT. This encodes CASSRDLDTQYF.

This chain links TRBV7-8 with TRBJ2-1; 10 bases map to TRBD2. The V and J ends lost 6 bases and 0 bases, in that order; junction bases with no gene match: 8. CDR3 length: 17 amino acids. Per germline, CDR1 SGHVS and CDR2 FQNEAQ. As DNA, the CDR3 is TGTGCCAGCAGTTATAGCGGGAGGCATAGCTCCTACAATGAGCAGTTCTTC. Protein: CASSYSGRHSSYNEQFF.

This sequence joins TRBV24-1 and TRBJ1-1, with unresolved D. CDR1 and CDR2 from the germline V gene are KGHDR and SFDVKD. The CDR3 consists of 13 residues. V was cut by 2 bases and J by 0 bases, with 3 bases left in between. CDR3 DNA: TGTGCCACCAGTGATTCAATGAACACTGAAGCTTTCTTT. The encoded protein is CATSDSMNTEAFF.